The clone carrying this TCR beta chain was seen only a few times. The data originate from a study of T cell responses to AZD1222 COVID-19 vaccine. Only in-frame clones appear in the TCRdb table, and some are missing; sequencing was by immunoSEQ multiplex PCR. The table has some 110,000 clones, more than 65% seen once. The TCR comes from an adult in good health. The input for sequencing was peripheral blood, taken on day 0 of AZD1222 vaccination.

The CDR3 sequence: CASPTPRRVNEQFF. CDR3 in DNA: TGCGCCAGCCCTACCCCCCGCAGGGTCAATGAGCAGTTCTTC. This chain uses TRBV23-1 with TRBJ2-1; D is possibly TRBD1 (5 bases). TRBV23-1 belongs to the ORF category, with a function that is uncertain. CDR3 length: 14 residues. V lost 8 bases and J lost 6, with 17 bases in between.